This TCR beta chain was sequenced for a study of OX40 agonist ivuxolimab in advanced cancers. Whole-study context: Subjects had a mean age of about 65 years, with a range of roughly 20 to 79; approximately 83% were male. Study-wide results and caveats: Still undetermined is the antigen specificity of the expanded peripheral T cells.

In regard to this clone: What it recognizes is unknown.

The data were produced by immunoSEQ multiplex PCR, yet TCRdb's version contains in-frame clones alone and is incomplete. The table lists 50,000 to 60,000 clones, just under 90% of them singletons. Germline CDR1 reads KGHSH; CDR2 reads LQKENI. The trim removed 3 bases at V and 7 bases at J, leaving 6 bases unmatched. The CDR3 is 14 residues long. The sequence derives from an adult with an advanced solid tumor such as melanoma, head and neck, liver or kidney cancer. J is TRBJ2-1 and V is TRBV18, with 7 bases aligning to TRBD1. This specimen consisted of CD4+ or CD8+ T cells sorted from blood, obtained in a trial of the OX40 agonist ivuxolimab. The CDR3 DNA sequence: TGTGCCAGCTCACCCACCCAGGGGGAGAATGAGCAGTTCTTC. Translating it yields CASSPTQGENEQFF.